Below are 23 T cell receptor beta chains sequenced from a single sample in a study of response to subunit inactivated influenza vaccine. Using its own MiXCR run on the RT-PCR reads, TCRdb lists one record per CDR3 protein. The sample lists about 650,000 distinct CDR3 sequences, approximately 14% occurring once. The source material was PBMCs from blood, sampled roughly 12 days after vaccination. These TCRs come from a man over 45 who received an inactivated influenza vaccine.

A word on this clonotype: A junction end diverges from the germline sequence, so it may reflect a read error. This chain links TRBV10-2 with TRBJ1-4; possibly TRBD1 for D (5 bases). The CDR3 totals 15 residues. The germline V gene has CDR1 WSHSY and CDR2 SAAADI. This CDR3 reads CASRRDGSTNDKLFF. The CDR3 nucleotides are TGCGCCAGCAGAAGGGACGGCTCAACTAATGATAAACTGTTTTTT.

This clonotype was detected a few times. This chain links TRBV12-3 or TRBV12-4 with TRBJ2-5; D gene unclear. The germline V and J ends were trimmed by 3 bases and 5 bases, with 10 bases remaining between them. The CDR3 spans 13 residues. CDR3 sequence (DNA): TGTGCCAGCAGTTTTGAGGCGGCGGAGACCCAGTACTTC. Its translation: CASSFEAAETQYF.

The chain combines TRBV3-1 with TRBJ1-2, with D possibly TRBD1 on 6 matching bases. The germline V and J ends were trimmed by 6 bases and 3 bases, with 17 bases remaining between them. The CDR3 runs 15 residues. The germline CDR1 and CDR2 sequences are LGHDT and YNNKEL (reference sequence). The CDR3 DNA reads TGTGCCAGCAGTTCCGCCCCAGACAGGCACTATGGCTACACCTTC. It codes for CASSSAPDRHYGYTF.

The chain employs TRBV7-2 and TRBJ1-6; D is undetermined. With 0 bases removed from V and 14 bases from J, the gap between germline ends came to 11 bases. CDR1 SGHTA and CDR2 FQGNSA come from the germline V gene. The CDR3 is 13 residues long. CDR3 amino acids: CASSLAKAAALHF. The DNA of the CDR3 is TGTGCCAGCAGCTTAGCGAAGGCCGCGGCCCTCCACTTT.

This clonotype was seen only a few times. The chain links TRBV7-6 to TRBJ2-7, with a tentative D call TRBD1 (6 bases). The CDR3 is 17 residues long. Trimming stripped 1 base from V and 0 bases from J, with 16 bases between. Germline-derived CDR1 and CDR2 are SGHVS and FNYEAQ. The CDR3 DNA follows: TGTGCCAGCAGCTTAGGATTTCCGGGACACTCCTCCTACGAGCAGTACTTC. Translated: CASSLGFPGHSSYEQYF.

This clonotype was observed a few times. V is TRBV5-1 and J is TRBJ1-6, with D uncertain. Per the germline V gene, CDR1 is SGHRS and CDR2 is YFSETQ. V was pared by 0 bases and J by 7 bases, with 17 bases between. The CDR3 contains 17 residues. In DNA form, the CDR3 reads TGCGCCAGCAGCTTGGTGTTCCCGGGTGTGGAGAATTCACCCCTCCACTTT. This sequence encodes CASSLVFPGVENSPLHF.

This clonotype was picked up a small number of times. The gene calls are TRBV6-2 or TRBV6-3 and TRBJ2-2, with 8 nucleotides matching TRBD2. From germline, CDR1 is MNHEY and CDR2 SVGEGT. J gave up 6 bases and V 2 bases, and 11 bases lay outside the gene matches. This CDR3 contains 17 residues. CDR3 sequence reads: CASSYNRGGATAGELFF. The CDR3 DNA is TGTGCCAGCAGTTACAACCGGGGGGGGGCCACCGCCGGGGAGCTGTTTTTT.

The rearrangement uses TRBV5-1 and TRBJ2-7; the D gene is possibly TRBD1 (6 bases). Between the trimmed V and J ends, which lost 4 bases and 12 bases, there was a span of 20 bases. The germline gives CDR1 SGHRS, CDR2 YFSETQ. CDR3 size: 13 residues. Here the CDR3 reads CASSPGQTEHWYF. CDR3 DNA: TGCGCCAGCAGCCCTGGACAGACCGAGCATTGGTACTTC.

The rearrangement joins TRBV5-1 to TRBJ2-2; D is unresolved. V lost 2 bases and J 0 bases, leaving 5 bases between the germline ends. There are 14 residues in the CDR3. The germline V gene encodes CDR1 SGHRS and CDR2 YFSETQ. CDR3 amino acids: CASSFRPNTGELFF. The CDR3 bases are TGCGCCAGCAGCTTCCGGCCGAACACCGGGGAGCTGTTTTTT.

The chain joins TRBV15 to TRBJ2-7; D possibly matches TRBD1 or TRBD2 (5 bases each). CDR1 is LNHNV, CDR2 YYDKDF, per germline (reference sequence). This CDR3 spans 14 amino acids. The V end lost 0 bases, the J end lost 0 bases, and 6 bases lay between the germline ends. DNA for the CDR3: TGTGCCACCAGCAGAGATGGGGGCTCCTACGAGCAGTACTTC. This encodes CATSRDGGSYEQYF.

This chain links TRBV10-3 with TRBJ1-2; D not certain. V gave up 11 bases and J gave up 7 bases, with 23 bases separating them. Germline V gene lookup returns CDR1 ENHRY and CDR2 SYGVKD. The CDR3 extends over 14 amino acids. This CDR3 reads CASHGISESGGYTF. The CDR3 DNA is TGTGCCTCCCATGGCATCAGTGAGTCCGGTGGCTACACCTTC.

The chain uses TRBV7-2 and TRBJ2-1, with 15 nucleotides matching TRBD2. CDR3 length: 14 amino acids. Germline CDR1 and CDR2: SGHTA and FQGNSA. With V trimmed by 5 bases and J by 9 bases, 2 bases remained unmatched. The DNA of the CDR3 is TGTGCCAGCAGCCAGGGACTAGCGGGGGGTGAGCAGTTCTTC. Its protein is CASSQGLAGGEQFF.

This clonotype has more than one count but fewer than ten. The chain joins TRBV4-1 to TRBJ1-1; D might be TRBD1 (6 bases). This CDR3 region has 14 residues. From germline, CDR1 is MGHRA and CDR2 YSYEKL. The V end was cut by 3 bases, the J end by 0 bases, with 8 bases between. Here the CDR3 reads CASSQWDMNTEAFF. As DNA, the CDR3 is TGCGCCAGCAGCCAGTGGGACATGAACACTGAAGCTTTCTTT.

This clonotype has just a few counts. J is TRBJ2-7 and V is TRBV28, with 12 bases fitting TRBD2. Germline V lookup: CDR1 MDHEN, CDR2 SYDVKM. The CDR3 consists of 15 residues. V lost 6 bases, J lost 4 bases, and 7 bases stayed unmatched. The CDR3 nucleotides are TGTGCCAGCAGCCAACTAGCGGGAGGCAAATACGAGCAGTACTTC. Its translation: CASSQLAGGKYEQYF.

Many counts were recorded for this clonotype. The chain is built from TRBV5-1 and TRBJ1-1; D not certain. There are 16 residues in the CDR3. V dropped 5 bases and J dropped 1 base, with 18 bases sitting between them. CDR1 and CDR2 from the germline V gene are SGHRS and YFSETQ. In nucleotides, the CDR3 is TGCGCCAGCAGTGAGGGAACGAGAGGTGCGAACACTGAAGCTTTCTTT. Translating it yields CASSEGTRGANTEAFF.

This clonotype appeared a few times. The chain is built from TRBV10-3 and TRBJ1-1; no reliable D call. CDR1 ENHRY and CDR2 SYGVKD come from the germline V gene. Deletions cut 3 bases from V and 0 bases from J, with 8 bases between. The CDR3 runs 14 residues. In DNA form, the CDR3 reads TGTGCCATCAGTGACCGGCTCATGAACACTGAAGCTTTCTTT. Its protein product is CAISDRLMNTEAFF.

Ten or more counts support this clonotype. This rearrangement joins TRBV28 to TRBJ2-7, with 14 bases lining up with TRBD2. J lost 0 bases, V lost 3 bases, and 13 bases had no gene match. CDR1 is MDHEN and CDR2 is SYDVKM in the germline V gene. The CDR3 has 20 amino acids. CDR3 coding DNA: TGTGCCAGCAGTTTTGCGCAGGGACTAGCGGGAGACACCCCCTCCTACGAGCAGTACTTC. Amino acids: CASSFAQGLAGDTPSYEQYF.

In this sample, this clonotype turned up a few times. The CDR3: CAISEPKTGTIIVTDTQYF. The CDR3, as DNA: TGTGCCATCAGTGAGCCCAAGACCGGGACAATAATTGTGACAGATACGCAGTATTTT. The V gene is TRBV10-3, the J gene TRBJ2-3, with D perhaps TRBD1 (6 bases). Germline loops: CDR1 ENHRY, CDR2 SYGVKD. The CDR3 is 19 residues long. V was trimmed by 2 bases and J by 3 bases, leaving 24 bases between them.

This clonotype was picked up a small number of times. The V call is TRBV12-3 or TRBV12-4, the J call TRBJ2-5; TRBD2 aligns across 12 bases. CDR3 length equals 16 residues. The V and J ends lost 7 bases and 4 bases, in that order; junction bases with no gene match: 10. This CDR3 is CASTLGGLAGSETQYF. CDR3 coding DNA: TGTGCCAGCACCCTGGGCGGACTAGCGGGGTCAGAGACCCAGTACTTC.

There are a few counts of this clonotype. The rearrangement links TRBV7-2 to TRBJ2-5; D is unclear. Between the trimmed V and J ends, which lost 0 bases and 2 bases, there was a span of 10 bases. The CDR3 spans 15 residues. Germline CDR1 and CDR2: SGHTA and FQGNSA. CDR3 nucleotides: TGTGCCAGCAGCTTAGCTGTAGAATTTCAAGAGACCCAGTACTTC. Its translation: CASSLAVEFQETQYF.

This chain uses TRBV9 with TRBJ2-1, with D unresolved. Germline-derived CDR1 and CDR2 are SGDLS and YYNGEE. V dropped 7 bases and J dropped 0 bases, with 11 bases sitting between them. The CDR3 sequence is 14 residues long. The CDR3 loop reads CASRVGDSYNEQFF. The CDR3 DNA reads TGTGCCAGCCGAGTTGGGGACTCCTACAATGAGCAGTTCTTC.

In this sample, this clonotype turned up many times. The V call is TRBV4-3, the J call TRBJ1-2; the D gene is possibly TRBD1 (5 bases). The ends were cut back, 0 bases at V and 4 bases at J, with 12 bases in the middle. Germline V gene sequence: CDR1 LGHNA, CDR2 YSLEER. CDR3 size: 15 residues. For the CDR3, the DNA is TGCGCCAGCAGCCAAGAGGACACAGTGGCCTATGGCTACACCTTC. Translation: CASSQEDTVAYGYTF.

At least ten counts were recorded for this clonotype. The gene calls are TRBV12-3 or TRBV12-4 and TRBJ1-1; the D is unclear. CDR3 length: 12 amino acids. Trimming pared 2 bases from V and 4 bases from J, leaving 5 bases between. In DNA form, the CDR3 reads TGTGCCAGCAGTTTATCCTTCACTGAAGCTTTCTTT. Amino acid sequence: CASSLSFTEAFF.